This T cell receptor (gamma chain) was profiled in a study of gamma-delta T cells after stem cell transplantation. Germline CDR1 and CDR2: GITISATS and ISYDGTV (reference sequence). J was trimmed by 7 bases and V by 3 bases; bases with no gene match: 12. The CDR3 contains 14 residues. TCRdb re-called clones from the RT-PCR reads via CATT. The top ten clones hold roughly 43% of a sample with 560 or so gamma-chain clones, around a quarter of them seen once. The chain links TRGV9 to TRGJ1 or TRGJ2. As TCRdb names no J gene, one was assigned here on the basis of a DNA match to germline. Sequences were obtained from gamma-delta T cells. This clonotype originated in a human donor. It is not recorded whose cells these are; they may come from a transplant donor. CDR3 sequence (DNA): TGTGCCTTGTGGGAGTCAAGCGGGAAATATAAGAAACTCTTT. Encoded protein: CALWESSGKYKKLF.